This T cell receptor beta chain was retrieved from a study of T cell changes during pregnancy in multiple sclerosis. Measured with immunoSEQ multiplex PCR; TCRdb has only the in-frame clones, and not every one. In the table there are about 23,000 clones, about 88% of which are singletons. This clone was counted once. The CDR3 runs 13 residues. V lost 0 bases and J lost 5, with 10 bases in between. The germline V gene encodes CDR1 SQVTM and CDR2 ANQGSEA. V and J are TRBV29-1 and TRBJ1-2, with no clear D. The sample was CD4+ T cells from peripheral blood mononuclear cells, taken in the first trimester of pregnancy. The sequence derives from a female donor in good health, enrolled as a control in a pregnancy study. CDR3 DNA sequence: TGCAGCGTTGAAGATTTAAGCGGGTATGGCTACACCTTC. Its translation: CSVEDLSGYGYTF. Full variable domain (rest looked up from reference TRBV29-1 and TRBJ1-2): SAVISQKPSRDICQRGTSLTIQCQVDSQVTMMFWYRQQPGQSLTLIATANQGSEATYESGFVIDKFPISRPNLTFSTLTVSNMSPEDSSIYLCSVEDLSGYGYTFGSGTRLTVV.